Reported below is one T cell receptor (beta chain). The antigen is unknown. This sample is part of a study of T cell repertoires in cytomegalovirus infection. TCRdb reprocessed the reads with MiXCR, giving one entry per CDR3 protein. The table records approximately 1,000,000 distinct CDR3 sequences, about a third of them present only once. Study-level results: Ex vivo responses were dominated by HLA-C-restricted CMV-specific TCR beta clonotypes.

CDR1 and CDR2 (germline): LGHNA, YNFKEQ. Trimming removed 1 base from V and 1 base from J, with 7 bases in between. CDR3 length: 14 residues. The V call is TRBV4-2, the J call TRBJ1-2; D not resolved. The sample consisted of cultured CD8+ T cells from PBMCs, taken from culture after CMV antigen stimulation. This TCR was sampled from a human donor in good health (CMV status not recorded). Some clones in this sample may be carry-over from other donors' samples. The CDR3 sequence is CASSQAGNNYGYTF. CDR3 nucleotides: TGTGCCAGCAGCCAAGCCGGGAATAACTATGGCTACACCTTC.